This T cell receptor beta chain originates from a study of radiotherapy plus CTLA-4 blockade in lung cancer. The ends lost 11 bases at V and 7 bases at J; junction bases unmatched: 16. The CDR3 runs to 14 residues. Germline CDR1 reads SNHLY; CDR2 reads FYNNEI. Data came from immunoSEQ multiplex PCR; TCRdb stores just in-frame clones and leaves some out. The sample records 90,000 to 100,000 clones, about 91% being singletons. Study conclusions and caveats: The best predictor of response was reported to be early blood T cell clone dynamics, with interferon-beta.

As regards this clone: The antigen remains undetermined.

This specimen was peripheral blood, taken from a patient treated with radiotherapy plus ipilimumab. The TCR comes from a human donor with non-small cell lung cancer that progressed on radiotherapy plus ipilimumab. The gene calls are TRBV2 and TRBJ2-5; 7 bases agree with TRBD2. DNA of the CDR3: TGTGCCGCAACGGACCAGCGGGACTTCGGGACCCAGTACTTC. Translating gives CAATDQRDFGTQYF.